This TCR beta chain was retrieved from a study of blood T cell repertoires in COVID-19. Study-level information: The United States, Italy and Spain provided the acute and convalescent COVID-19 samples.

On this clone itself: In the same sample, other DNA sequences code for this CDR3.

Authors' analysis steps: For nucleated cells, counts were estimated from reference gene primer amplification. Data came from immunoSEQ multiplex PCR; TCRdb stores just in-frame clones and leaves some out. V, J and clone size reflect that table, while D and trimming were determined from the DNA. The sample yields about 80,000 clones, around 76% seen once. This CDR3 spans 14 amino acids. From germline, CDR1 is SGHRS and CDR2 YFSETQ. V shed 0 bases and J shed 0 bases, with 6 bases lying between them. The chain has TRBV5-1 and TRBJ2-5; D is perhaps TRBD1 (5 bases). The sample taken for sequencing was peripheral blood. The sequence derives from a man between 65 and 85 years old with active or convalescent COVID-19. The CDR3 coding sequence is TGCGCCAGCAGCTTGGGACAGTACCAAGAGACCCAGTACTTC. Its protein product is CASSLGQYQETQYF.